The present entry profiles one T cell receptor beta chain with its context. It has no known antigen specificity. It has no much larger one-base neighbor in the sample; base qualities were not kept. The CDR3 goes from the cysteine to the phenylalanine over 14 residues. Just CDR3 DNA is preserved here, 42 bases in frame from base 1. Via the germline V gene (reference sequence), CDR1 is GTSNPN and CDR2 SVGIG. The germline ends are 8 bases apart after V is trimmed by 2 bases and J by 0 bases. The donors were included in the validation cohort of roughly 130 subjects, a group kept apart from the 666-subject first cohort. The library was prepared using the immunoSEQ multiplex PCR assay. In the paper's pipeline: To diagnose cytomegalovirus status from the catalog of TCR beta chain sequences, a statistical classification framework was built. TCRdb took over this immuneACCESS table, retaining in-frame rearrangements with V and J assigned. Such tables are incomplete; in checked studies, under half of the missing clones stem from an unresolved V gene, and the remainder is unexplained. Clonal size and the V and J genes are those of that table, whereas D and trimming came from the DNA. A total of roughly 200,000 clones appear in this sample, about 81% of them only once. 1% to 1.5% of the sample is taken by the ten largest.

The data were obtained in a study of cytomegalovirus exposure and HLA in healthy donors (TCRdb year 2017). About the study as a whole: According to a later analysis, the 120 or so validation repertoires were produced on the same platform as the 666 repertoires of the first cohort. The study was designed to test whether signatures of past pathogen exposure could be identified by cataloging public T cell receptors. In addition to the first cohort of 650 to 800 subjects, a separate validation cohort of 130 or so different subjects was used. To predict cytomegalovirus infection status, the study combined high-throughput TCR immunosequencing, statistical association of individual TCRs with disease status, and machine learning. Summary of the overall study and its limitations: Across donors, most TCR sequences were observed very rarely, whereas some public TCRs were present in many individuals. In the study, some 160 TCR beta chains were listed as associated with cytomegalovirus. Of the cluster scores, about 94% were above 0 in a later analysis, which found that TCRs clustered in the first cohort also tended to co-occur in the approximately 110 validation repertoires. A later analysis had no HLA typing for the validation cohort, so co-occurrence there was scored across all 110 or so repertoires. In both the original and validation cohorts, the classifier was reported to diagnose cytomegalovirus status with high specificity and sensitivity. A few of the identified cytomegalovirus-associated TCR beta chains were confirmed in vitro to be specific for cytomegalovirus antigens. According to the authors, the approach could potentially be generalized to other disease states and immunological phenotypes.

This TCR was sampled from a woman aged 25-40 years in good health and CMV-seronegative. Sample: PBMCs. The V gene is TRBV30 and the J gene is TRBJ1-3, with no reliable assignment of the D segment. The DNA sequence reads TGTGCCTGGAGTTTACTGGTCTCTGGAAACACCATATATTTT. This is translated as CAWSLLVSGNTIYF.